This TCR beta chain was identified during a study of blood T cells in healthy people across ages. The total RNA that was extracted per sample amounted to at least 5.5 micrograms. V was trimmed by 7 bases and J by 1 base, leaving 15 bases between them. The CDR3 runs 16 residues. The germline V gene has CDR1 KGHDR and CDR2 SFDVKD. A J-beta primer mix and a sample-barcoded 5' primer were used in a second PCR of roughly 7 to 12 cycles. Each cDNA was tagged by a template-switch adaptor containing 12 random nucleotides. TCRdb reprocessed the 5' RACE reads via MiXCR and lists one record per CDR3 protein. Of around 700,000 distinct CDR3 sequences in the sample, 25% are singletons; the top ten hold roughly 9%. These data are also associated with another study on T cells of mothers and their children. That source reports: Three healthy Caucasian mothers and their six children donated.

Sequenced input: blood. The receptor's source is a boy younger than 18 in good health. The J gene is TRBJ2-2, the V gene TRBV24-1; unclear D gene. The CDR3 spells CATSRGIIRNTGELFF. The CDR3 DNA sequence: TGTGCCACCAGCCGTGGGATAATCCGGAACACCGGGGAGCTGTTTTTT.